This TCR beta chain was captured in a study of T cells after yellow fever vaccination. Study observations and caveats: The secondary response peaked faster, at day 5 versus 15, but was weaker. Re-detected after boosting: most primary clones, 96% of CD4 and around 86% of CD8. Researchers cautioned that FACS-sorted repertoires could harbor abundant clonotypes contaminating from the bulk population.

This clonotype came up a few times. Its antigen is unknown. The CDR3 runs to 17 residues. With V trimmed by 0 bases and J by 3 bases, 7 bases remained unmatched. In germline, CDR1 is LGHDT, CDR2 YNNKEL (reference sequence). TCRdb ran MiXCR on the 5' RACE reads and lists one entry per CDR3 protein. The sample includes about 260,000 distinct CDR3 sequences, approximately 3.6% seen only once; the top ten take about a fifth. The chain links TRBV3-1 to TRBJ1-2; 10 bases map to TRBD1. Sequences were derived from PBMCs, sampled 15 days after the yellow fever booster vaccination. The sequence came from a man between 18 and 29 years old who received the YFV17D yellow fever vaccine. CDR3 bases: TGTGCCAGCAGCCAAGAACCCGGGACAGGGGTTCACTATGGCTACACCTTC. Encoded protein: CASSQEPGTGVHYGYTF.